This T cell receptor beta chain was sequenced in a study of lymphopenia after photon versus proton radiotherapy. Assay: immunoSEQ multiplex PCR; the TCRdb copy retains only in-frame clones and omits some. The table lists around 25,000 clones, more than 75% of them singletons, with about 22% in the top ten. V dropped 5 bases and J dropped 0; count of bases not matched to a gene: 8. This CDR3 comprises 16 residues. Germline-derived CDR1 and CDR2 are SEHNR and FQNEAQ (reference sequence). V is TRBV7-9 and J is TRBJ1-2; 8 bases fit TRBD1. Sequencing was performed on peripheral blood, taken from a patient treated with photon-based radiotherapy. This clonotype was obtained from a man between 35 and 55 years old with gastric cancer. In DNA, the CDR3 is TGTGCCAGCAGCATCACGACAGGGGATCCTAACTATGGCTACACCTTC. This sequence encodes CASSITTGDPNYGYTF.